The clone carrying this T cell receptor beta chain was recorded once. Trimming removed 4 bases at V and 2 bases at J, with 12 bases between. CDR3 size: 14 residues. CDR1 is SGHTA, CDR2 FQGNSA, per germline. The sample originates from a study of T cell changes during pregnancy in multiple sclerosis. This table comes from immunoSEQ multiplex PCR, and its TCRdb copy is limited to in-frame clones, with some not included. The table lists 30,000 to 40,000 clones, about 90% of them singletons. The input for sequencing was CD4+ T cells from peripheral blood mononuclear cells, taken in the third trimester of pregnancy. The chain combines TRBV7-2 with TRBJ2-7; no definite D call. This TCR was recovered from a female donor in good health, enrolled as a control in a pregnancy study. CDR3 region: CASSWSSPAYEQYF. The CDR3 region has the DNA TGTGCCAGCAGCTGGAGCTCCCCGGCCTACGAGCAGTACTTC.